Below are 9 T cell receptor beta chains sequenced from a single sample in a study of blood T cell repertoires in COVID-19. Clones were read by immunoSEQ multiplex PCR, and TCRdb kept only the in-frame ones, dropping some. The sample lists a few hundred thousand clones, 80% to 90% occurring once. The sequencing sample was made of PBMCs or T cells enriched from blood (not recorded which). The receptors derive from a man under 40 who had recovered from COVID-19.

The CDR3 bases are TGTGCCAGCAGCCTTAACACCGATCAGCCCCAGCATTTT. Residues: CASSLNTDQPQHF. J is TRBJ1-5 and V is TRBV4-2; the D is unclear. The CDR3 loop spans 13 amino acids. V was shortened by 4 bases and J by 5 bases, with 9 bases between the two germline ends. Germline CDR1 and CDR2: LGHNA and YNFKEQ.

The chain is built from TRBV6-2 or TRBV6-3 and TRBJ2-1, with no clear D. CDR3 length equals 15 residues. The V gene's germline CDR1 is MNHEY and CDR2 SVGEGT. V dropped 2 bases and J dropped 0 bases, with 8 bases sitting between them. The CDR3 sequence: CASSYGQSSYNEQFF. As DNA, the CDR3 is TGTGCCAGCAGTTACGGGCAAAGCTCCTACAATGAGCAGTTCTTC.

The sample holds one count of this clone. The chain joins TRBV29-1 to TRBJ2-6; maybe TRBD1 (6 bases). V was shortened by 4 bases and J by 0 bases, with 13 bases between the two germline ends. CDR1 is SQVTM, CDR2 ANQGSEA, per germline. The CDR3 loop spans 16 amino acids. In DNA, the CDR3 is TGCAGCGTTGCAGGAGTGGGGGCCTCTGGGGCCAACGTCCTGACTTTC. Residues: CSVAGVGASGANVLTF.

The chain combines TRBV30 with TRBJ1-1; D ambiguous. Germline V gives CDR1 GTSNPN, CDR2 SVGIG (reference sequence). V was shortened by 6 bases and J by 2 bases, with 13 bases between the two germline ends. The CDR3 covers 13 residues. The CDR3 sequence is CACQRDGNTEAFF. CDR3 bases: TGTGCCTGTCAGAGGGATGGCAACACTGAAGCTTTCTTT.

The rearrangement links TRBV7-8 to TRBJ1-5, with D possibly TRBD1 on 5 matching bases. Trimming removed 4 bases at V and 11 bases at J, with 18 bases between. CDR3 size: 14 residues. Germline loops: CDR1 SGHVS, CDR2 FQNEAQ. Written as DNA, the CDR3 is TGTGCCAGCAGCTCCGGTGGGGGGGTAGTGACCCAGCATTTT. Its translation: CASSSGGGVVTQHF.

The chain joins TRBV9 to TRBJ2-5, with 9 nucleotides matching TRBD2. The CDR3 runs to 13 residues. In germline, CDR1 is SGDLS, CDR2 YYNGEE. V gave up 8 bases and J gave up 2 bases; unmatched junction bases: 4. CDR3 in DNA: TGTGCCAGTTCGACTAGCGGACAAGAGACCCAGTACTTC. This encodes CASSTSGQETQYF.

The J gene is TRBJ1-2, the V gene TRBV3-1 (or the pseudogene TRBV3-2); 11 nucleotides match TRBD1. CDR3 length equals 13 residues. Trimming removed 4 bases from V and 7 bases from J; junction bases left unmatched: 2. Germline V lookup: CDR1 LGHDT, CDR2 YNNKEL (reference sequence). The CDR3 DNA reads as TGTGCCAGCAGCCTGGGGACAGGGGGTGGCTACACCTTC. Translated, it gives CASSLGTGGGYTF.

The chain employs TRBV19 and TRBJ1-3; D remains ambiguous. V gave up 3 bases and J gave up 4 bases, with 10 bases separating them. CDR1 is LNHDA and CDR2 is SQIVND in the germline V gene (reference sequence). The CDR3 covers 14 residues. The CDR3 is CASSIYGSGNTIYF. The DNA for the CDR3 is TGTGCCAGTAGTATTTACGGGTCCGGAAACACCATATATTTT.

About this clone itself: Distinct nucleotide sequences in the sample also encode this CDR3. The chain carries TRBV7-9 and TRBJ1-1, with TRBD1 matching 7 bases. The CDR3 contains 13 residues. V trimming: 6 bases; J trimming: 3 bases; junction bases outside the gene matches: 4. Germline values: CDR1 SEHNR, CDR2 FQNEAQ (reference sequence). DNA for the CDR3: TGTGCCAGCAGTCGACAGGGCGACACTGAAGCTTTCTTT. The encoded protein is CASSRQGDTEAFF.